This TCR beta chain was profiled in a study of control samples from healthy donors and cancer patients. TCRdb's copy holds only in-frame clones and misses some; the assay was immunoSEQ multiplex PCR. The sample has tens of thousands of clones, 93% seen once. The table lists this clone with a few counts. Germline-derived CDR1 and CDR2 are SGHTA and FQGNSA. Losses at the gene ends were 6 bases for V and 0 bases for J; bases not matched to a gene: 9. The CDR3 consists of 16 residues. The rearrangement joins TRBV7-2 to TRBJ2-3; TRBD2 matches 7 bases. The clonotype originates from a woman in her forties or fifties with head and neck cancer. Material for sequencing was PBMCs. CDR3 loop: CASRQSGTSSTDTQYF. In nucleotides, the CDR3 is TGTGCCAGCAGGCAGAGCGGGACCTCTAGCACAGATACGCAGTATTTT.